What follows describes a single T cell receptor beta chain. Its cognate antigen has yet to be identified. Per-base quality was not reported, and no clone a single base away is much larger than it. In total, approximately 700 healthy bone marrow donors made up the cohort. At the time of sampling, all cohort members were nominally healthy, though unrecorded immune exposures were likely present. The donor was CMV seropositive and belonged to the group of more than 250 seropositive cohort members. A peripheral blood sample was provided by each donor, and peripheral blood mononuclear cells were used for TCR beta sequencing. Genomic DNA was extracted from the blood cell samples with the Qiagen DNeasy Blood Extraction Kit. After removal of 2 bases from V and 3 bases from J, the junction retains 7 bases not matched to a gene. The germline V gene gives CDR1 as SGHTA and CDR2 as FQGNSA. Reading from cysteine to phenylalanine, the CDR3 counts 16 amino acids. Only the CDR3 region is kept as DNA, spanning 48 bases read in frame from base 1.

These data originate in a study of cytomegalovirus exposure and HLA in healthy donors (dated by TCRdb to 2017 to 2019). For the wider study: An earlier analysis of some 550 of the donors reported 250 to 350 Gb of sequence data and 117 million unique TCR beta sequences from roughly 180 million T cells. An early release covering over 500 HLA-typed donors comprised 300 to 350 gigabases of sequencing data and 85 million to 100 million unique TCR sequences. Among the approximately 400 genotyped donors, about 83% belonged to the genetic ancestry cluster associated with self-reported Caucasian donors. The aim of the study was to test whether cataloging public T cell receptors could identify signatures of past pathogen exposure. The study profiled the T cell repertoires of under 850 subjects by immunosequencing and related them to cytomegalovirus serostatus. Along with the approximately 650-subject first cohort, a separate validation cohort of 120 different subjects was used. To predict cytomegalovirus infection status, the study brought together high-throughput TCR immunosequencing, statistical association of individual TCRs with disease status, and machine learning. To study patterns of TCR occurrence, a later analysis re-analyzed previously published TCR beta repertoires from 550 to 800 donors and added high-resolution HLA genotyping. Rather than using new phenotypic data, the later analysis identified candidate immune exposures from TCR beta sequences and from how often those sequences occurred across donors. An earlier analysis of roughly 600 of the donors used high-throughput TCR beta sequencing to judge whether each TCR beta V gene segment behaved as functional or pseudogenic. Donor age, sex, ethnicity and CMV serostatus were compiled alongside the repertoire data. A later genetic analysis took genome-wide SNP genotypes for about 55% of the 666 donors and used that subset as a discovery cohort. Every discovery cohort repertoire had been produced on one sequencing platform. Both class I and class II loci were covered by HLA typing, at four-digit resolution. The number of typed donors differed by locus: about 620-640 for A, B, C, DRB1 and DQB1; approximately 520 for DQA1; 606 for DPA1; and about 470 for DPB1. Roughly five DR-DQ haplotypes were handled as single units for association and clustering, since linkage in the cohort was strong. On average, roughly 240,000 unique TCR beta nucleotide sequences were sequenced per donor among a few hundred genotyped donors of the cohort, with roughly 18% of those sequences being non-productive.

The research as a whole found: A later analysis found that most CMV-associated TCR beta chains appeared HLA-restricted, with HLA associations seemingly driven largely by CMV exposure. Assigning TCR associations to individual alleles was difficult when HLA alleles, especially DR and DQ, strongly co-occurred. In an earlier analysis of some 540 of the donors, most TCR beta V segments appeared in productive rearrangements about 87% or about 30% of the time, broadly matching IMGT annotations. Because some donors lacked HLA typing at each locus, the association tests relied only on the typed subset. Most TCR sequences were seen in very few donors, while some public TCRs were found in many individuals. According to the authors, the approach could potentially be generalized to other disease states and immunological phenotypes. The 87-base-pair reads could not distinguish some IMGT-functional V segments, including TRBV6-2 and TRBV6-3, so those segments were excluded. A later genetic analysis associated a missense DCLRE1C variant with V-gene and J-gene trimming of TCR beta chains, and an independent cohort replicated the association. For the cohort, immune exposure information was limited to CMV serostatus. The classifier was reported to diagnose cytomegalovirus status with high specificity and sensitivity in both the original cohort and the validation cohort. The sequencing pipeline was judged likely to have produced a cluster of highly shared sequence variants as a technical artifact. The earlier analysis of a few hundred of the donors excluded some 15 rarely observed V segments, including chromosome 9 orphons, because counts were too low. Sequencing depth was assumed to be roughly uniform across donors in the presence/absence analyses, though that assumption may not hold. A further reported finding was that TCR beta sequences accurately predicted the HLA-A and HLA-B alleles for most subjects in the first cohort. Only TCR beta chains were sequenced in this cohort, and the absence of alpha or paired-chain data limited detectable features. In a later analysis, HLA-associated TCR beta chains showed more clonal expansion and lower generation probabilities than non-associated chains that were equally common. The study gave a list of about 160 TCR beta chains associated with cytomegalovirus. A later genetic analysis reported fewer N-insertions in productive TCRs among donors in an Asian-associated ancestry cluster than the roughly 650-donor mean. In a later analysis, the rate of TCR association differed among HLA loci, with DRB1 alleles having the most associated TCRs and HLA-C alleles having the fewest. Linkage disequilibrium might explain the correlated functional status among segregating V segments, but an unknown experimental factor could not be excluded. At a false discovery rate of 0.05, a later analysis linked under 20,000 TCR beta sequences to specific HLA alleles. A few of the identified cytomegalovirus-associated TCR beta chains were confirmed in vitro to be specific for cytomegalovirus antigens. A later analysis reported that several top co-occurrence clusters appeared linked to parvovirus B19, influenza, CMV and Epstein-Barr virus.

To prepare the library, the immunoSEQ multiplex PCR assay was applied. A mixture of 60 forward primers for TCR Vbeta segments and 13 reverse primers for TCR Jbeta segments was used in the multiplex PCR. Amplification of the CDR3 region of rearranged TCR beta genes was performed with a multiplex PCR assay on genomic DNA. The amplified TCR beta libraries were sequenced on the Illumina HiSeq System as 87-base-pair reads. The paper's data handling went like this. Across the 670 or so repertoires, a later analysis counted tens of millions of unique TCR beta chains, 9.5 million to 12 million of which were shared by at least two donors. Raw reads were error-corrected and collapsed into unique sequences with a nearest-neighbor algorithm that merged closely related sequences to remove PCR and sequencing errors. V, D and J gene segments were assigned by aligning CDR3 sequences to IMGT reference sequences. For a sequence to be retained, at least a six-nucleotide match to both a V gene segment and a J gene segment was required. Rearrangements were classified as productive when the CDR3 lacked stop codons and remained in frame with V and J, and all other rearrangements were classified as non-productive. Following IMGT convention, CDR3 was defined as the stretch from the second conserved V-encoded cysteine up to the conserved J-encoded phenylalanine. The earlier analysis of some 600 of the donors excluded sequences that lacked an unambiguous match to a single V gene segment. In an earlier analysis of a few hundred of the donors, a V segment was called functional when productive rearrangements were above 56.7%, and segregating when the standard deviation between donors exceeded 5%. A statistical classification framework was developed to diagnose cytomegalovirus status using the catalog of TCR beta chain sequences. In a later analysis, TCR nucleotide sequences were compared against IMGT/GENE-DB human TR gene sequences so that V and J genes could be assigned. A later analysis assigned CDR3 sequences and most-parsimonious VDJ recombination scenarios with the TCRdist pipeline. In a later analysis, every TCR beta chain was defined by the combination of its CDR3 amino acid sequence and its V-gene family, and reads without a unique V-gene family were dropped. In a later analysis, several hundred highly shared, low-generation-probability nucleotide sequences were removed to address suspected cross-contamination and a sequencing artifact. For each public chain, a later analysis derived a clonal expansion index from normalized ranks of inferred template counts within each repertoire. Generation probabilities in a later analysis came from a VDJ recombination model fitted to out-of-frame rearrangements, and those results were checked against IGoR. In a later analysis, TCR-TCR, TCR-HLA and TCR-CMV co-occurrence was scored with hypergeometric tests, and a repertoire-size bias correction was applied to TCR pairs. To estimate false discovery rates, a later analysis permuted the HLA or CMV assignments 20 times. In a later analysis, co-occurring TCRs were grouped using DBSCAN, with TCRdist sequence similarity added in when clustering inside HLA-allele-positive subsets. Co-occurrence clustering excluded repertoires with fewer than 30,000 or more than 120,000 public chains, plus five with anomalous nucleotide sharing. The immuneACCESS repertoire file appears here via TCRdb, limited to in-frame rearrangements. These files lack a portion of the clones; in checked studies, under half of the deficit traces to unresolved V genes, and the cause of the others is not known. V, J and clone size were drawn from that table, and D and trimming were deduced from the DNA. In all, the sample holds around 200,000 clones, and less than 85% of those were seen once. The ten largest clones capture over 4% of the sample.

The rearranged chain carries TRBV7-2 and TRBJ2-7, with 10 central nucleotides matching TRBD2. The clonotype comes from a man younger than 40 in good health and CMV-seropositive. Sequencing input: PBMCs. The CDR3 has the sequence CASSLSLAGDIYEQYF. The nucleotide sequence is given as TGTGCCAGCAGCTTATCTCTAGCGGGAGATATCTACGAGCAGTACTTC.